The 16 T cell receptor beta chains listed next were all sequenced from one sample in a study of cytomegalovirus exposure and HLA in healthy donors. Amplification used 60 Vbeta primers and 13 Jbeta primers. TCRdb's table, derived via immunoSEQ multiplex PCR, lists solely in-frame clones and lacks some. The data hold 150,000 or so clones, with about four fifths observed a single time. Input material: PBMCs. The source is a man aged 18 to 30 in good health and CMV-seronegative.

This chain connects TRBV6-1 to TRBJ1-2, with D perhaps matching TRBD1 (6 bases). The V end lost 6 bases, the J end lost 8 bases, and 16 bases lay between the germline ends. The CDR3 runs 13 residues. Germline loops: CDR1 MNHNS, CDR2 SASEGT. For the CDR3, the DNA is TGTGCCAGCAGACGGACAGAGAGAGGCGGCTACACCTTC. Protein: CASRRTERGGYTF.

V gene TRBV28 combines with J gene TRBJ1-1; weak D call: TRBD1 (5 bases). The CDR3 is made up of 14 amino acids. The V end lost 5 bases, the J end lost 0 bases, and 10 bases lay between the germline ends. Germline loops: CDR1 MDHEN, CDR2 SYDVKM. This CDR3 is CASSIGVMNTEAFF. The CDR3 DNA reads TGTGCCAGCAGTATAGGGGTAATGAACACTGAAGCTTTCTTT.

This clone has more than one count but fewer than ten. The V and J genes are TRBV2 and TRBJ2-2; perhaps TRBD1 as D (6 bases). CDR1 is SNHLY and CDR2 is FYNNEI in the germline V gene. The CDR3 runs 15 residues. Trimming took 6 bases from V and 7 from J, leaving 18 bases between them. The DNA for the CDR3 is TGTGCCAGCAGAGGCGGGCAGGGGTGGTACGGGGAGCTGTTTTTT. Amino acids: CASRGGQGWYGELFF.

The chain couples TRBV2 to TRBJ1-2; perhaps TRBD1 as D (6 bases). V lost 5 bases, J lost 6 bases, and 10 bases lay in between. In germline, CDR1 is SNHLY, CDR2 FYNNEI. CDR3 size: 12 residues. The CDR3 coding sequence is TGTGCCAGCAGTCCGCAGGGGCATGGCTACACCTTC. This sequence encodes CASSPQGHGYTF.

The chain employs TRBV5-1 and TRBJ2-5; D perhaps matches TRBD1 (5 bases). The CDR3 has 13 amino acids. Germline assignment: CDR1 SGHRS and CDR2 YFSETQ. Trimming took 3 bases from V and 4 from J, leaving 10 bases between them. The CDR3 DNA reads as TGCGCCAGCAGCTCCGACAGCAGAGAGACCCAGTACTTC. It specifies CASSSDSRETQYF.

The chain has TRBV11-1 and TRBJ2-7, with TRBD1 matching over 10 bases. CDR3 length equals 14 residues. The V segment lost 4 bases and the J segment 4 bases; nucleotides outside the gene matches: 4. Germline V gene sequence: CDR1 SGHAT, CDR2 FQDESV (reference sequence). The CDR3 is CASSSGTGAYEQYF. DNA for the CDR3: TGTGCCAGCAGCTCCGGGACAGGGGCGTACGAGCAGTACTTC.

V gene TRBV6-6 combines with J gene TRBJ1-2; a weak D match, TRBD1 (6 bases). V shed 5 bases and J shed 6 bases, with 16 bases lying between them. Looked up from germline, CDR1 is MNHNY and CDR2 is SVGAGI (reference sequence). The CDR3 totals 14 residues. The CDR3 protein is CASSPTPGHDGYTF. The CDR3 nucleotides read TGTGCCAGCAGTCCAACCCCGGGACACGATGGCTACACCTTC.

This clone turned up a few times. This rearrangement joins TRBV6-6 to TRBJ2-1, with 13 bases lining up with TRBD2. Germline-derived CDR1 and CDR2 are MNHNY and SVGAGI (reference sequence). After removal of 5 bases from V and 15 bases from J, the junction contained 7 bases not matched to a gene. The CDR3 spans 13 residues. The CDR3 spells CASSTTSGGAGFF. The CDR3 DNA reads as TGTGCCAGCAGTACAACTAGCGGGGGGGCGGGGTTCTTC.

The chain uses TRBV10-1 and TRBJ2-3; 7 bases agree with TRBD2. The CDR3 totals 14 residues. The V segment lost 1 base and the J segment 4 bases; nucleotides outside the gene matches: 2. CDR1 WNHNN and CDR2 SYGVQD come from the germline V gene (reference sequence). The CDR3 spells CASSELAGPDTQYF. CDR3 coding DNA: TGCGCCAGCAGTGAGTTAGCGGGCCCAGATACGCAGTATTTT.

The V call is TRBV6-1, the J call TRBJ2-4; D gene unclear. V was clipped by 5 bases and J by 0 bases, with 11 bases between them. Germline V CDR1 and CDR2: MNHNS, SASEGT. CDR3 length: 15 amino acids. For the CDR3, the DNA is TGTGCCAGCAGTTCGCCTAACCTAGCCAAAAACATTCAGTACTTC. It translates to CASSSPNLAKNIQYF.

This chain links TRBV18 with TRBJ1-1; 7 positions match TRBD1. The CDR3 is 15 amino acids. Germline values: CDR1 KGHSH, CDR2 LQKENI. The trim removed 3 bases at V and 4 bases at J, leaving 8 bases unmatched. CDR3 loop: CASSPRQGGSTEAFF. As DNA, the CDR3 is TGTGCCAGCTCACCGAGACAGGGAGGTAGCACTGAAGCTTTCTTT.

The genes are TRBV27 and TRBJ2-7, with 9 bases fitting TRBD1. J lost 2 bases, V lost 7 bases, and 9 bases had no gene match. The CDR3 covers 15 residues. Germline V lookup: CDR1 MNHEY, CDR2 SMNVEV (reference sequence). As DNA, the CDR3 is TGTGCCAGCAATCTCCGGGACAGGGTTGCCTACGAGCAGTACGTC. Its translation is CASNLRDRVAYEQYV.

The chain couples TRBV6-1 to TRBJ2-6; D gene unclear. The CDR3 is 15 residues long. V was shortened by 5 bases and J by 1 base, with 9 bases between the two germline ends. The germline gives CDR1 MNHNS, CDR2 SASEGT. The CDR3 nucleotides read TGTGCCAGCAGTCCCGGTCTTTCTGGGGCCAACGTCCTGACTTTC. This sequence encodes CASSPGLSGANVLTF.

The chain uses TRBV4-1 and TRBJ1-5, with D possibly being TRBD1 (5 bases). CDR1 MGHRA and CDR2 YSYEKL come from the germline V gene. CDR3 length equals 15 residues. V gave up 2 bases and J gave up 4 bases, with 12 bases separating them. In DNA form, the CDR3 reads TGCGCCAGCAGCCAACACTGGGGGGTAAATCAGCCCCAGCATTTT. Amino acid sequence: CASSQHWGVNQPQHF.

This chain joins TRBV19 and TRBJ2-6; D not resolved. The V end lost 8 bases, the J end lost 0 bases, and 5 bases lay between the germline ends. This CDR3 is built from 13 residues. The germline gives CDR1 LNHDA, CDR2 SQIVND (reference sequence). This CDR3 is CASSFSGANVLTF. The CDR3 DNA sequence: TGTGCCAGTTCCTTCTCTGGGGCCAACGTCCTGACTTTC.

The chain employs TRBV18 and TRBJ2-3, with TRBD2 matching over 11 bases. The CDR3 runs to 16 residues. CDR1 is KGHSH and CDR2 is LQKENI in the germline V gene. Trimming took 6 bases from V and 3 from J; bases not matched to a gene: 8. In DNA form, the CDR3 reads TGTGCCAGCTCCCCGCCGACTAGCGGGGCGACAGATACGCAGTATTTT. As protein: CASSPPTSGATDTQYF.